This T cell receptor beta chain was captured by sequencing in a study of shared clonotypes between healthy human individuals. Some clones are missing from TCRdb's copy, which holds only in-frame ones; the method was immunoSEQ multiplex PCR. The sample shows about 2 million clones, roughly 94% of them seen only once. CD8 cells regarded as naive lacked CD45RO, were positively chosen for CCR7, and omitted terminally differentiated effector memory CD45RA+ cells. All participating donors were Caucasian adults from Nashville, Tennessee. The sequence derives from a man aged 18 to 29 in good health. The sequencing input was naive CD8+ T cells sorted from blood.

CDR3 loop: CAIRLGGGELFF. CDR3 in DNA: TGTGCCATCCGACTCGGGGGCGGGGAGCTGTTTTTT. The chain combines TRBV15 with TRBJ2-2; weak D call: TRBD2 (6 bases). The CDR3 runs 12 residues. Germline V gene sequence: CDR1 LNHNV, CDR2 YYDKDF (reference sequence). Trimming left V 10 bases short and J 7 bases short, with 13 bases between. The full variable domain, its missing parts supplied by reference TRBV15 and TRBJ2-2, is DAMVIQNPRYQVTQFGKPVTLSCSQTLNHNVMYWYQQKSSQAPKLLFHYYDKDFNNEADTPDNFQSRRPNTSFCFLDIRSPGLGDTAMYLCAIRLGGGELFFGEGSRLTVL.